This T cell receptor beta chain was identified during a study of cytomegalovirus exposure and HLA in healthy donors. Turning to the study itself: Falling in the Caucasian-associated ancestry cluster were about four fifths of around 370 genotyped donors. Findings of the study overall: A later analysis, which compared TCR beta chains of equal frequency, found the HLA-associated ones more clonally expanded. By HLA locus, TCR association rates varied in a later analysis, with DRB1 showing the most and HLA-C the fewest.

This clone was recorded a few times. Its antigen is still unknown. PCR primers comprised 60 Vbeta and 13 Jbeta primers. In the authors' methods: Unique TCR beta chains numbered around 75 million in a later analysis, with about 11 million shared. Clones were sequenced by immunoSEQ multiplex PCR, and TCRdb holds only the in-frame ones, with some missing. V and J calls and clone size are those listed in that table; D and trimming were worked out from the DNA. The table has 87,000 or so clones, under 9% seen once. This CDR3 spans 14 amino acids. J gave up 8 bases and V 3 bases, and 6 bases lay outside the gene matches.

Sequencing input: PBMCs. This TCR derives from a man aged 50-59 years in good health and CMV-seronegative. This chain connects TRBV23-1 to TRBJ1-3; the match to TRBD1 covers 8 bases. TRBV23-1 is an open reading frame whose function is uncertain. DNA of the CDR3: TGCGCCAGCAGTCAGGACAGGGAGGCTGACACCATATATTTT. As protein: CASSQDREADTIYF.